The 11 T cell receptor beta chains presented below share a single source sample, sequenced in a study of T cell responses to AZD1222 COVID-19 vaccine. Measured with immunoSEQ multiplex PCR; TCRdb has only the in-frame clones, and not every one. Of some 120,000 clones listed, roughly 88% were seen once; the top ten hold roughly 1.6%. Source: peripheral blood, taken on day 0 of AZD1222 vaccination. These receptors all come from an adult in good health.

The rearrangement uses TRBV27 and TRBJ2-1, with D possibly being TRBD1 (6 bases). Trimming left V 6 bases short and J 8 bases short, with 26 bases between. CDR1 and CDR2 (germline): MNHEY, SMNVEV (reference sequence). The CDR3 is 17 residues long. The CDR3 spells CASSLHWSNRDIDEQFF. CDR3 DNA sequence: TGTGCCAGCAGCCTGCACTGGTCGAACAGGGATATCGATGAGCAGTTCTTC.

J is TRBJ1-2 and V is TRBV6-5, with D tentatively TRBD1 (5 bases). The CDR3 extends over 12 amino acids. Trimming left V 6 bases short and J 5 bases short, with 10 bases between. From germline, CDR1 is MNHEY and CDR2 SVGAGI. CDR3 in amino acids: CASRETAYGYTF. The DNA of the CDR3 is TGTGCCAGCAGAGAGACAGCTTATGGCTACACCTTC.

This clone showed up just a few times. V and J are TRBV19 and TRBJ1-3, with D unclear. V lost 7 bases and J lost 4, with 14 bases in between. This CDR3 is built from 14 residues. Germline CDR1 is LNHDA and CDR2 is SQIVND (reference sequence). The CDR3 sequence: CASIDIMAGNTIYF. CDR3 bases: TGTGCCAGTATCGACATTATGGCGGGAAACACCATATATTTT.

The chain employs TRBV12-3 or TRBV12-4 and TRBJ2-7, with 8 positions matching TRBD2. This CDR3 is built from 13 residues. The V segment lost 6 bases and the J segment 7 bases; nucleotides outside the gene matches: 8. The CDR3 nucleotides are TGTGCCAGCAGCCCACTAGCGGTGGGGGAGCAGTACTTC. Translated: CASSPLAVGEQYF.

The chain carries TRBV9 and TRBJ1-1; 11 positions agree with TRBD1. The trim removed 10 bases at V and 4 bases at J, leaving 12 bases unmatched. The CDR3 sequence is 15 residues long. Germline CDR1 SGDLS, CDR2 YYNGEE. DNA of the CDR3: TGTGCCCCCAGCGGGGACAGGGGGGGTTTCACTGAAGCTTTCTTT. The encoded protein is CAPSGDRGGFTEAFF.

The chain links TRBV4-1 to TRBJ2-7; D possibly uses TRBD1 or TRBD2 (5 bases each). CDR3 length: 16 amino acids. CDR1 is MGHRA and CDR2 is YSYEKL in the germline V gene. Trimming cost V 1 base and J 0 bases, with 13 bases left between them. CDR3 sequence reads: CASSQVFRDRSYEQYF. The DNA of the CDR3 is TGCGCCAGCAGCCAAGTGTTCCGGGACCGCTCCTACGAGCAGTACTTC.

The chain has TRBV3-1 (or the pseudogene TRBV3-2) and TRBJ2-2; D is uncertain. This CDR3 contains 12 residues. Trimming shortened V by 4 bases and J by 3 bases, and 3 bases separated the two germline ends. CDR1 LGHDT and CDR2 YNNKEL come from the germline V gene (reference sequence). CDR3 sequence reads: CASSRDTGELFF. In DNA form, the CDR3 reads TGTGCCAGCAGCCGGGACACCGGGGAGCTGTTTTTT.

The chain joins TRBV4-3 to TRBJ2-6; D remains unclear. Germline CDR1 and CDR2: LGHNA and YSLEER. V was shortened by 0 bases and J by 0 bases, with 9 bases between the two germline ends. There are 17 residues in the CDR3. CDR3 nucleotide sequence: TGCGCCAGCAGCCAAGATTACACCGCCTCTGGGGCCAACGTCCTGACTTTC. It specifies CASSQDYTASGANVLTF.

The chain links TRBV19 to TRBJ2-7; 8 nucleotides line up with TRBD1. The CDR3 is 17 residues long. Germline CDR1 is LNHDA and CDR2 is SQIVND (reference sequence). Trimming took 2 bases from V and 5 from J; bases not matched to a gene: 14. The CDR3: CASSIRPGQARGHEQYF. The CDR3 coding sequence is TGTGCCAGTAGTATAAGACCGGGACAGGCCAGAGGTCACGAGCAGTACTTC.

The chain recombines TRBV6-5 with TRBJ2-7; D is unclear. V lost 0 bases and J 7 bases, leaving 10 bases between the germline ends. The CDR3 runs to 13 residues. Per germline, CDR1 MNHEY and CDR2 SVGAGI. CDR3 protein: CASSYSWASEQYF. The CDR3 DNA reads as TGTGCCAGCAGTTACTCATGGGCCTCAGAGCAGTACTTC.

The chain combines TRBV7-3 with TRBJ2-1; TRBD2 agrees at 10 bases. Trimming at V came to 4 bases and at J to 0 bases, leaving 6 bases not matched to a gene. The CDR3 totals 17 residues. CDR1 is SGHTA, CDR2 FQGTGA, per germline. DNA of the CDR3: TGTGCCAGCAGCTCCGGGACTAGCGAAAACTCCTACAATGAGCAGTTCTTC. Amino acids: CASSSGTSENSYNEQFF.